A selection of T cell receptor beta chains follows, all from one sample in a study of shared clonotypes between healthy human individuals. Clones were sequenced by immunoSEQ multiplex PCR, and TCRdb holds only the in-frame ones, with some missing. The sample has about 2.1 million clones; 93% are singletons. Sequencing was carried out using naive CD8+ T cells from PBMCs. The receptor source for this set is a man between 18 and 29 years old in good health. Some clones in this sample may be carry-over from other donors' samples. CDR3s leave out the opening cysteine and the closing phenylalanine or tryptophan.

AISEDTTGFYYGYT	TRBV10-3	TRBJ1-2
ASSMFNAGYGYT	TRBV19	TRBJ1-2
ASSVGSYEQY	TRBV5-1	TRBJ2-7
ASSSGTAYTDTQY	TRBV5-5	TRBJ2-3
ASSLLVGEYNEQF	TRBV7-9	TRBJ2-1
SAPTDTGELF	TRBV29-1	TRBJ2-2
ASSFRYNEQF	TRBV19	TRBJ2-1
ASSLGRGEQF	TRBV18	TRBJ2-1
ATSRRTASPYEQY	TRBV15	TRBJ2-7
ASGEDKHGELF	TRBV12-5	TRBJ2-2
ASSRSGIDEQF	TRBV7-9	TRBJ2-1
ASSQDPAASGRAYFKPYEQY	TRBV4-2	TRBJ2-7
ASRADSGANVLT	TRBV6-4	TRBJ2-6
ASSFSGLAGSQETQY	TRBV7-9	TRBJ2-5
ASSLAGGISNEQF	TRBV11-3	TRBJ2-1
ASRESGRTDTQY	TRBV6-5	TRBJ2-3
ASSSWTSGRATGNEQF	TRBV11-2	TRBJ2-1
ASSLTSYYEQY	TRBV27	TRBJ2-7
ASSDGTSGNTGELF	TRBV9	TRBJ2-2
ASSVGGKDGYT	TRBV11-2	TRBJ1-2
ASSVLAGGPHEQF	TRBV6-4	TRBJ2-1
ASSSGLGFGPGNTIY	TRBV11-2	TRBJ1-3
ASSGGRWLAGRQETQY	TRBV6-1	TRBJ2-5
ASSPDRGSGNEQF	TRBV11-3	TRBJ2-1
ASSPLPGQEGYEQY	TRBV7-9	TRBJ2-7
ASSLVPGPDTQY	TRBV5-1	TRBJ2-3
ASSLVSVTDTQY	TRBV7-9	TRBJ2-3
ASSPAGTGLNEQY	TRBV7-3	TRBJ2-7
ASSFPTTSGATTDTQY	TRBV28	TRBJ2-3
ASSQEREGAYEQY	TRBV4-2	TRBJ2-7
ASSTPPYEQY	TRBV7-9	TRBJ2-7
ASSLGLAEQF	TRBV7-8	TRBJ2-1
ASSPPGGRNTDTQY	TRBV9	TRBJ2-3
ASSYGTGPPPYEQY	TRBV27	TRBJ2-7
ASSFYPYPEVPGDTQY	TRBV5-4	TRBJ2-3
ASSSPPETSSYEQY	TRBV27	TRBJ2-7
ATSRGAATYEQY	TRBV15	TRBJ2-7
ASSSPVGQRNTEAF	TRBV6-5	TRBJ1-1
ASSADGYMNTEAF	TRBV18	TRBJ1-1
ATSRGAVNEKLF	TRBV15	TRBJ1-4
ASSQVSSAHNEQF	TRBV4-1	TRBJ2-1